This T cell receptor (beta chain) was observed in a study of blood T cell repertoires in COVID-19. At the level of the study: The cDNA or gDNA used as material had been derived from T cells, B-cell-depleted T cells, or PBMCs.

Sequenced by immunoSEQ multiplex PCR; TCRdb stores in-frame clones only, minus some. The data contain around 81,000 clones, approximately 88% of them singletons. The CDR3 runs 16 residues. CDR1 and CDR2 from the germline V gene are SGHAT and FQNNGV. V lost 3 bases, J lost 5 bases, and 5 bases stayed unmatched. The clonotype was recovered from a man in his 70s with acute or convalescent COVID-19. The source material was peripheral blood. The chain employs TRBV11-2 and TRBJ2-3, with TRBD2 matching 13 bases. CDR3 nucleotide sequence: TGTGCCAGCAGCTTGACTAGCGGGGGGTTCCTAGATACGCAGTATTTT. This sequence encodes CASSLTSGGFLDTQYF. The full variable domain, completed using reference TRBV11-2 and TRBJ2-3, is EAGVAQSPRYKIIEKRQSVAFWCNPISGHATLYWYQQILGQGPKLLIQFQNNGVVDDSQLPKDRFSAERLKGVDSTLKIQPAKLEDSAVYLCASSLTSGGFLDTQYFGPGTRLTVL.